This is a list of T cell receptor beta chains from one sample in a study of shared clonotypes between healthy human individuals. Measured with immunoSEQ multiplex PCR; TCRdb has only the in-frame clones, and not every one. Among about 990,000 clones listed, approximately 78% were seen once. The sequenced sample was memory CD4+ T cells from PBMCs. These receptors originate from a young man in good health. Some clones in this sample may be carry-over from other donors' samples. Each CDR3 is given with its conserved first and last residue. The order of the fields is V gene, J gene, clone size, D gene, CDR3 protein, CDR3 DNA. A D gene is named only where the DNA matches it firmly. Clone size appears in some rows only: once, few, many, or a class for an expanded clone.

v_call: TRBV2
j_call: TRBJ1-1
clone_size: -
d_call: -
cdr3_aa: CASSEVSQIAEAFF
cdr3_nt: TGTGCCAGCAGTGAGGTCAGTCAGATCGCGGAAGCTTTCTTT

v_call: TRBV4-3
j_call: TRBJ1-5
clone_size: -
d_call: TRBD1
cdr3_aa: CASSHIALTGGGDQPQHF
cdr3_nt: TGCGCCAGCAGCCACATAGCCCTCACAGGGGGCGGGGATCAGCCCCAGCATTTT

v_call: TRBV6-1
j_call: TRBJ2-3
clone_size: -
d_call: -
cdr3_aa: CASSESIELDTQYF
cdr3_nt: TGTGCCAGCAGTGAGTCGATCGAGCTGGATACGCAGTATTTT

v_call: TRBV2
j_call: TRBJ1-2
clone_size: -
d_call: -
cdr3_aa: CASSEAPGYGYTF
cdr3_nt: TGTGCCAGCAGTGAAGCGCCGGGGTATGGCTACACCTTC

v_call: TRBV19
j_call: TRBJ1-1
clone_size: -
d_call: TRBD1
cdr3_aa: CASHKIRRGHTEAFF
cdr3_nt: TGTGCCAGTCACAAAATCCGCAGGGGGCACACTGAAGCTTTCTTT

v_call: TRBV29-1
j_call: TRBJ2-1
clone_size: -
d_call: TRBD2
cdr3_aa: CSAPDTSGRFVEFF
cdr3_nt: TGCAGCGCTCCCGATACTAGCGGGAGATTCGTAGAGTTCTTC

v_call: TRBV11-2
j_call: TRBJ1-5
clone_size: -
d_call: -
cdr3_aa: CASSLAWNQPQHF
cdr3_nt: TGTGCCAGCAGCTTAGCGTGGAATCAGCCCCAGCATTTT

v_call: TRBV7-2
j_call: TRBJ1-2
clone_size: few
d_call: -
cdr3_aa: CASSPQGLSGYTF
cdr3_nt: TGTGCCAGCAGCCCACAGGGATTAAGTGGCTACACCTTC

v_call: TRBV18
j_call: TRBJ2-1
clone_size: -
d_call: TRBD2
cdr3_aa: CASSPRWTSGNNEQFF
cdr3_nt: TGTGCCAGCTCACCTCGCTGGACTAGCGGGAACAATGAGCAGTTCTTC

v_call: TRBV7-3
j_call: TRBJ2-5
clone_size: many
d_call: TRBD1
cdr3_aa: CASSYGQGETQYF
cdr3_nt: TGTGCCAGCAGCTACGGACAGGGAGAGACCCAGTACTTC

v_call: TRBV19
j_call: TRBJ1-3
clone_size: -
d_call: TRBD1
cdr3_aa: CASIPTGILGLSAGNTIYF
cdr3_nt: TGTGCCAGTATCCCGACAGGGATTCTCGGGTTGTCGGCTGGAAACACCATATATTTT

v_call: TRBV5-1
j_call: TRBJ2-1
clone_size: -
d_call: TRBD2
cdr3_aa: CASTQLTSGRDNEQFF
cdr3_nt: TGCGCCAGCACACAATTGACTAGCGGGAGGGACAATGAGCAGTTCTTC

v_call: TRBV7-2
j_call: TRBJ1-2
clone_size: once
d_call: -
cdr3_aa: CASSLHPGYGYTF
cdr3_nt: TGTGCCAGCAGCTTACACCCAGGCTATGGCTACACCTTC

v_call: TRBV7-9
j_call: TRBJ2-3
clone_size: -
d_call: -
cdr3_aa: CASSLATGLSTDTQYF
cdr3_nt: TGTGCCAGCAGCTTAGCGACAGGATTAAGCACAGATACGCAGTATTTT

v_call: TRBV13
j_call: TRBJ2-7
clone_size: -
d_call: TRBD1
cdr3_aa: CASSLQIQGTHEQYF
cdr3_nt: TGTGCCAGCAGCTTACAAATACAGGGGACCCACGAGCAGTACTTC

v_call: TRBV5-1
j_call: TRBJ2-3
clone_size: -
d_call: -
cdr3_aa: CASSLGAISTDTQYF
cdr3_nt: TGCGCCAGCAGCTTAGGCGCGATCAGCACAGATACGCAGTATTTT

v_call: TRBV13
j_call: TRBJ2-7
clone_size: -
d_call: -
cdr3_aa: CASSARTSFQGEQYF
cdr3_nt: TGTGCCAGCAGCGCCCGGACTTCCTTCCAGGGGGAGCAGTACTTC

v_call: TRBV2
j_call: TRBJ2-7
clone_size: -
d_call: -
cdr3_aa: CASSPVLKGHEQYF
cdr3_nt: TGTGCCAGCAGCCCCGTCCTAAAGGGCCACGAGCAGTACTTC

v_call: TRBV28
j_call: TRBJ1-5
clone_size: -
d_call: -
cdr3_aa: CASWESNQPQHF
cdr3_nt: TGTGCCAGTTGGGAAAGCAATCAGCCCCAGCATTTT

v_call: TRBV28
j_call: TRBJ2-7
clone_size: -
d_call: -
cdr3_aa: CASSPGRDYEQYF
cdr3_nt: TGTGCCAGCAGCCCTGGGCGAGACTACGAGCAGTACTTC

v_call: TRBV2
j_call: TRBJ1-5
clone_size: once
d_call: -
cdr3_aa: CASSTTQGAGQPQHF
cdr3_nt: TGTGCCAGCAGTACGACACAGGGAGCGGGACAGCCCCAGCATTTT

v_call: TRBV15
j_call: TRBJ2-5
clone_size: -
d_call: TRBD2
cdr3_aa: CATSNYGRPQETQYF
cdr3_nt: TGTGCCACCAGCAATTACGGGAGGCCCCAAGAGACCCAGTACTTC

v_call: TRBV7-2
j_call: TRBJ1-4
clone_size: -
d_call: TRBD1
cdr3_aa: CASSNRDRIATNEKLFF
cdr3_nt: TGTGCCAGCAGCAACCGGGACAGGATCGCAACTAATGAAAAACTGTTTTTT

v_call: TRBV27
j_call: TRBJ1-4
clone_size: -
d_call: -
cdr3_aa: CASTRIGQLKLFF
cdr3_nt: TGTGCCAGCACCCGAATTGGACAGTTAAAACTGTTTTTT

v_call: TRBV29-1
j_call: TRBJ2-7
clone_size: -
d_call: TRBD1
cdr3_aa: CSVARGQGYEQYF
cdr3_nt: TGCAGCGTTGCTCGGGGACAGGGATACGAGCAGTACTTC

v_call: TRBV2
j_call: TRBJ1-1
clone_size: -
d_call: TRBD1
cdr3_aa: CASSRQGADTEAFF
cdr3_nt: TGTGCCAGCAGTAGACAGGGCGCCGACACTGAAGCTTTCTTT

v_call: TRBV11-2
j_call: TRBJ1-2
clone_size: few
d_call: TRBD1
cdr3_aa: CASSLGAPSGQGLDGYTF
cdr3_nt: TGTGCCAGCAGCTTAGGAGCTCCATCGGGACAGGGTTTGGACGGCTACACCTTC

v_call: TRBV7-9
j_call: TRBJ2-7
clone_size: -
d_call: -
cdr3_aa: CASGGGGESYEQYF
cdr3_nt: TGTGCCAGCGGAGGAGGCGGGGAGTCCTACGAGCAGTACTTC

v_call: TRBV5-1
j_call: TRBJ2-7
clone_size: -
d_call: -
cdr3_aa: CASASGTDYEQYF
cdr3_nt: TGCGCCAGCGCTTCGGGAACCGACTACGAGCAGTACTTC

v_call: TRBV5-1
j_call: TRBJ2-5
clone_size: -
d_call: -
cdr3_aa: CASSLGSGETQYF
cdr3_nt: TGCGCCAGCAGCTTGGGCAGTGGTGAGACCCAGTACTTC

v_call: TRBV19
j_call: TRBJ2-1
clone_size: -
d_call: TRBD2
cdr3_aa: CASSLGAGAYNEQFF
cdr3_nt: TGTGCCAGTAGCCTCGGGGCGGGAGCATACAATGAGCAGTTCTTC

v_call: TRBV7-9
j_call: TRBJ2-1
clone_size: -
d_call: TRBD2
cdr3_aa: CASSEFASGTNYNEQFF
cdr3_nt: TGTGCCAGCAGCGAGTTCGCTAGCGGGACTAACTACAATGAGCAGTTCTTC

v_call: TRBV7-2
j_call: TRBJ2-5
clone_size: -
d_call: -
cdr3_aa: CASSPPSFQETQYF
cdr3_nt: TGTGCCAGCAGCCCACCGTCTTTCCAAGAGACCCAGTACTTC

v_call: TRBV18
j_call: TRBJ2-6
clone_size: -
d_call: -
cdr3_aa: CASSPGDGGSSGANVLTF
cdr3_nt: TGTGCCAGCTCACCGGGGGACGGGGGAAGCTCTGGGGCCAACGTCCTGACTTTC

v_call: TRBV28
j_call: TRBJ2-7
clone_size: -
d_call: TRBD2
cdr3_aa: CASSFGTRGLAGGPAYEQYF
cdr3_nt: TGTGCCAGCAGTTTTGGGACAAGAGGACTAGCGGGAGGGCCCGCCTACGAGCAGTACTTC

v_call: TRBV30
j_call: TRBJ1-4
clone_size: -
d_call: -
cdr3_aa: CAWSVRVGSEKLFF
cdr3_nt: TGTGCCTGGAGTGTAAGGGTTGGAAGTGAAAAACTGTTTTTT

v_call: TRBV28
j_call: TRBJ1-2
clone_size: many
d_call: -
cdr3_aa: CATAGGANYGYTF
cdr3_nt: TGTGCCACCGCTGGGGGAGCTAACTATGGCTACACCTTC

v_call: TRBV21-1
j_call: TRBJ1-4
clone_size: -
d_call: -
cdr3_aa: CASSKGGLEGEKLFF
cdr3_nt: TGTGCCAGCAGCAAAGGTGGCCTGGAGGGAGAAAAACTGTTTTTT

v_call: TRBV5-1
j_call: TRBJ1-3
clone_size: -
d_call: -
cdr3_aa: CASSLEGSHSGNTIYF
cdr3_nt: TGCGCCAGCAGCTTGGAAGGTTCTCACTCTGGAAACACCATATATTTT

v_call: TRBV10-3
j_call: TRBJ1-5
clone_size: -
d_call: -
cdr3_aa: CAISGTEDQPQHF
cdr3_nt: TGTGCCATCAGTGGGACAGAGGATCAGCCCCAGCATTTT

v_call: TRBV7-8
j_call: TRBJ2-1
clone_size: -
d_call: TRBD2
cdr3_aa: CASSLLTSGAYSEQFF
cdr3_nt: TGTGCCAGCAGCTTACTAACTAGCGGGGCCTACAGTGAGCAGTTCTTC

v_call: TRBV9
j_call: TRBJ2-7
clone_size: once
d_call: TRBD2
cdr3_aa: CASSVGAGEGLYEQYF
cdr3_nt: TGTGCCAGCAGCGTAGGAGCGGGGGAGGGGCTCTACGAGCAGTACTTC

v_call: TRBV6-5
j_call: TRBJ1-2
clone_size: -
d_call: -
cdr3_aa: CATTATNYGYTF
cdr3_nt: TGTGCCACAACCGCAACTAACTATGGCTACACCTTC

v_call: TRBV5-1
j_call: TRBJ2-3
clone_size: -
d_call: -
cdr3_aa: CASSRGDSTDTQYF
cdr3_nt: TGCGCCAGCAGCCGCGGCGACTCCACAGATACGCAGTATTTT

v_call: TRBV27
j_call: TRBJ1-5
clone_size: -
d_call: -
cdr3_aa: CASSPGVGGNQPQHF
cdr3_nt: TGTGCCAGCAGCCCGGGGGTTGGTGGGAATCAGCCCCAGCATTTT

v_call: TRBV5-1
j_call: TRBJ2-7
clone_size: -
d_call: -
cdr3_aa: CASSPSYRRSSYEQYF
cdr3_nt: TGCGCCAGCAGCCCCTCCTACAGGAGAAGCTCCTACGAGCAGTACTTC